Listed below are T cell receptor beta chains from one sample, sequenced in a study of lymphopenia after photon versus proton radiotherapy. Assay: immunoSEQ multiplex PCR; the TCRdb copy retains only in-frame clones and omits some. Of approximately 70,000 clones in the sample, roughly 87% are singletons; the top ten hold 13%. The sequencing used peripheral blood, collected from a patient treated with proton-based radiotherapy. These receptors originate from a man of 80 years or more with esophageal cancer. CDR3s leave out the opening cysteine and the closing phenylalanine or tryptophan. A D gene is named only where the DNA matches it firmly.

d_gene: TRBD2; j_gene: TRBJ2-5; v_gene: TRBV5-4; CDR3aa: ASSVGGSQETQY
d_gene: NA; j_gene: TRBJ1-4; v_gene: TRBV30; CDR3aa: AWREPGASGEKLF
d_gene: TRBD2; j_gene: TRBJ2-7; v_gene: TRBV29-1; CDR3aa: SVEGTSGRAYEQY
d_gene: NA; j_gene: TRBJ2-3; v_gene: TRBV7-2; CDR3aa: ASSLRRGGGTDTQY
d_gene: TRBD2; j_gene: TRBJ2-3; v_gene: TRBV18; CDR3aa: ASSPGLAGAKGEADTQY
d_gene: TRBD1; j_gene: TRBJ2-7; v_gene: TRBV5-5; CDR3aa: ASSFSGQESSYEQY
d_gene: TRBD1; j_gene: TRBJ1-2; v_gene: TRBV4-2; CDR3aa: ASSGGTANYGYT
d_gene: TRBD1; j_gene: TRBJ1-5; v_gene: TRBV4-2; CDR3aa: ASSQGTGGQPQH
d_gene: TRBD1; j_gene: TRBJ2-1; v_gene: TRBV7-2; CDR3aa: ASSLGQFNEQF
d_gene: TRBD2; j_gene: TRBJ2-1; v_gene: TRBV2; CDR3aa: ASSALGTSGNEQF
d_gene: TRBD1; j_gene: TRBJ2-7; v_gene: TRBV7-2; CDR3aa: ASSLAGQGEQY
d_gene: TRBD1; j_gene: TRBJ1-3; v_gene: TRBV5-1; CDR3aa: ASSSQGAGNTIY
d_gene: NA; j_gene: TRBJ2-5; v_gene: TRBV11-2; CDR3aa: ASSSVGAARQETQY
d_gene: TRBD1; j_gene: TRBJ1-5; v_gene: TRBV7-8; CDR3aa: ASSLGRTGGRAGNQPQH
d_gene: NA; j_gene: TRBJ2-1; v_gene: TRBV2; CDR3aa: ARKRGGAADEQF
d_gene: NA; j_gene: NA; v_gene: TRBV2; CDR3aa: ASSAESYEQY
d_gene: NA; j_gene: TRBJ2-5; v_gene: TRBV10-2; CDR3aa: GGGSEQETQY
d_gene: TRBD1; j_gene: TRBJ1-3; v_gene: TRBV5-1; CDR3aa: ASSLQGSSGNTIY
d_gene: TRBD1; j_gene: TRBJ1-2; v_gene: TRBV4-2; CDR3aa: ASSQERTGGWSVNYGYT
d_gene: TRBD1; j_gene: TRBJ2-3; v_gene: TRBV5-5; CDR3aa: ASSTGTEFTDTQY
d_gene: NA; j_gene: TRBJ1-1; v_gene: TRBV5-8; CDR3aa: ASSPNDRDTEAF
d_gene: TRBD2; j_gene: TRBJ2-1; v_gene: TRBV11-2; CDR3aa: ASSVLAGVANEQF
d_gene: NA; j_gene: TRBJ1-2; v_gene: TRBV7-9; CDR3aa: ASSRAGGYT
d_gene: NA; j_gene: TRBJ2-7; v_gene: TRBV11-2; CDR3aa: ASTWGQSEQY
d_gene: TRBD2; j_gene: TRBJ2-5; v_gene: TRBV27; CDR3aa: ASRGGSVETQY
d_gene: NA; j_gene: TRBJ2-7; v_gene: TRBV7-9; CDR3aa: ASSLVGAVPY
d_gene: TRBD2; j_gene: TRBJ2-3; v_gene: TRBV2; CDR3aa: ASRGSGRWGTDTQY
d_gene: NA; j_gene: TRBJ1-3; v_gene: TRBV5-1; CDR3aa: ASSSTGSSYGNTIY
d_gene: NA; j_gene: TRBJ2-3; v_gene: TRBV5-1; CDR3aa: ASSLGVGDTQY
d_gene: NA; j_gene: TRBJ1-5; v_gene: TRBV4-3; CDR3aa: ASSHLGWVGNYSNQPQH
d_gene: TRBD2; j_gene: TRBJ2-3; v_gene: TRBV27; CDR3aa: ASSLTSEDTQY
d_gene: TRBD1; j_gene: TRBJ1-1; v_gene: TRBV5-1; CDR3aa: ASSLAGTASTEAF
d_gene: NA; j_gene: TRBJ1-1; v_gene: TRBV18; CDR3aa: ASSPPLRGDAF
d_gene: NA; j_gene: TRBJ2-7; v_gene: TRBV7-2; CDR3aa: ASREGPGEQYEQY
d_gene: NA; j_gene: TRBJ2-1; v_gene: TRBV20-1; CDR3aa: SGVGDNEQF
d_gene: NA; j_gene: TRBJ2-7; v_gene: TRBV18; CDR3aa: ASSPSGDPYEQY
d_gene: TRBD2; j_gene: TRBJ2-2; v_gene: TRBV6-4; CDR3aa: ASSDGTSGTGELF
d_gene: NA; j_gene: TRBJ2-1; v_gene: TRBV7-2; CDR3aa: ASSFGGGVGNEQF
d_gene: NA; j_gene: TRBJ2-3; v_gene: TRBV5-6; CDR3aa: ASSLVAERYTYSTDTQY
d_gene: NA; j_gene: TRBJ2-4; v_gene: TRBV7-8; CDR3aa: ASSGDSTIQY
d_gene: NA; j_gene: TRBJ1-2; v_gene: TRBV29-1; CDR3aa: SVEIRTDTNYGYT
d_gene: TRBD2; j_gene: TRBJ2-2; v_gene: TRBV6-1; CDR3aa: ASSAGLDILGGELF
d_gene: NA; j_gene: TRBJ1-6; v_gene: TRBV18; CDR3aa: ASSPSGSSPLH
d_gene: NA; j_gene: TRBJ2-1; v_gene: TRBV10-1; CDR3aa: ASSNLPSTGYNEQF
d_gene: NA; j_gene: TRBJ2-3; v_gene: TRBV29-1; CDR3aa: SVGLPGGGISTDTQY
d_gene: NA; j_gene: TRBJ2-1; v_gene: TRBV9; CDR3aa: ASSVAGRNSYNEQF
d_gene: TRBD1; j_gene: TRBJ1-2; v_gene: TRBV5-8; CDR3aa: ASSLFVGTAYGYT
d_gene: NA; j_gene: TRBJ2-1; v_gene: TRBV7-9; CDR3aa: ASSLGLVGFNEQF
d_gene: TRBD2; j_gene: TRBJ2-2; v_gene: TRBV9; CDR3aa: ASSAGLAANTGELF
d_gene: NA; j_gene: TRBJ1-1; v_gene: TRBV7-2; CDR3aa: ASSKLRSGNTEAF
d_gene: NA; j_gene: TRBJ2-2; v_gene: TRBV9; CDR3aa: ASSPRAGLNTGELF
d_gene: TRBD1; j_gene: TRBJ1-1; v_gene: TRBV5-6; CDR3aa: ASSVGDRPTEAF
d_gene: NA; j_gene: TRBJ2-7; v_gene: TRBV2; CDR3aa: ASRGRGVHEQY
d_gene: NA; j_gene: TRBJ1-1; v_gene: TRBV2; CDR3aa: ASRTDTEAF
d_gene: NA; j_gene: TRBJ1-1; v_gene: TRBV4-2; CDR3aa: ASSQEGDLLSTEAF
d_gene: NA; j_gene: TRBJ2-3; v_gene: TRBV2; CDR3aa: ASSEIGPTDTQY
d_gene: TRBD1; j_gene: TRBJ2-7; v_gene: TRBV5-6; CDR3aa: ASSLVGTGQNEQY
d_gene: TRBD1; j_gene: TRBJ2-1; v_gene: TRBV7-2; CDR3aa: ASSSHRDRGSNEQF
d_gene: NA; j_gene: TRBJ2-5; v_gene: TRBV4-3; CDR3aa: ASSQYMYQETQY
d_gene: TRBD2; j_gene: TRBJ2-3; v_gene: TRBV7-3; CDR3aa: ASSRPPGTSGSTDTQY